This T cell receptor (beta chain) derives from a study of T-cell reconstitution after alpha-beta-depleted transplantation in children. The authors prepared the TCRbeta library with unique molecular identifiers. TCRdb recomputed calls from the PCR reads with MiXCR, one row per CDR3 protein. Of about 500,000 distinct CDR3 sequences listed, 32% are singletons. Germline CDR1 and CDR2: SSHAT and FNYEAQ (reference sequence). This CDR3 spans 16 amino acids. The trim removed 5 bases at V and 5 bases at J, leaving 11 bases unmatched. The chain recombines TRBV7-7 with TRBJ2-3, with 9 bases fitting TRBD1. The sequence was obtained from a human donor who donated a stem cell graft to a child with aplastic anemia. Here the sequenced sample was PBMCs from the stem cell graft donor, taken from the stem cell graft. CDR3 sequence reads: CASSPGTGKNLDTQYF. CDR3 nucleotides: TGTGCCAGCAGCCCGGGGACAGGGAAGAACCTAGATACGCAGTATTTT.